These 26 T cell receptor beta chains originate from one sample sequenced in a study of blood T cell repertoires in COVID-19. Clones were read by immunoSEQ multiplex PCR, and TCRdb kept only the in-frame ones, dropping some. This sample carries some 150,000 clones, around nine tenths of them seen once, and the ten largest clones take approximately 3.5%. Sequenced material: peripheral blood. The receptors were sampled from a man aged 65 to 79 with acute or convalescent COVID-19.

This clone is a singleton in its sample. J is TRBJ2-7 and V is TRBV9; 8 bases fit TRBD1. CDR1 and CDR2 (germline): SGDLS, YYNGEE. The CDR3 is 15 amino acids. V shed 0 bases, J shed 4 bases, and the junction held 6 bases outside the gene matches. In DNA, the CDR3 is TGTGCCAGCAGCGTAGATGGGACAGGACAGTACGAGCAGTACTTC. The encoded protein is CASSVDGTGQYEQYF.

This chain uses TRBV2 with TRBJ2-5; the match to TRBD1 covers 8 bases. CDR1 and CDR2 (germline): SNHLY, FYNNEI. CDR3 size: 14 residues. V gave up 7 bases and J gave up 5 bases; unmatched junction bases: 9. The CDR3 protein is CASKTTGGWETQYF. The CDR3 DNA is TGTGCCAGCAAAACAACAGGGGGATGGGAGACCCAGTACTTC.

The chain links TRBV5-4 to TRBJ1-6; TRBD1 matches 8 bases. V lost 1 base to trimming and J lost 6 bases; unmatched junction nucleotides: 3. CDR3 size: 15 residues. CDR1 and CDR2 (germline): SGHNT, YYREEE (reference sequence). The CDR3 DNA is TGTGCCAGCAGCTTGCCAGGGGGCCTTAATTCACCCCTCCACTTT. It translates to CASSLPGGLNSPLHF.

The genes are TRBV3-1 (or the pseudogene TRBV3-2) and TRBJ1-6; the match to TRBD1 covers 11 bases. The V gene's germline CDR1 is LGHDT and CDR2 YNNKEL (reference sequence). This CDR3 comprises 14 residues. With V trimmed by 4 bases and J by 9 bases, 2 bases remained unmatched. The CDR3 protein is CASSLGTGGSPLHF. The CDR3 bases are TGTGCCAGCAGCCTCGGGACAGGGGGTTCACCCCTCCACTTT.

V gene TRBV7-8 combines with J gene TRBJ1-2; D is undetermined. Trimming stripped 3 bases from V and 8 bases from J, with 10 bases between. Germline CDR1 reads SGHVS; CDR2 reads FQNEAQ. The CDR3 extends over 12 amino acids. The CDR3 is CASSLVYEGYTF. Here the CDR3 DNA reads TGTGCCAGCAGCTTGGTTTATGAGGGCTACACCTTC.

This rearrangement joins TRBV7-2 to TRBJ1-5, with 7 bases fitting TRBD1. V dropped 5 bases and J dropped 4; count of bases not matched to a gene: 2. The CDR3 has 13 amino acids. Germline-derived CDR1 and CDR2 are SGHTA and FQGNSA. CDR3 amino acids: CASSNRGNQPQHF. The CDR3 nucleotides read TGTGCCAGCAGCAACAGGGGTAATCAGCCCCAGCATTTT. The complete variable domain, with remaining parts taken from reference TRBV7-2 and TRBJ1-5, reads GAGVSQSPSNKVTEKGKDVELRCDPISGHTALYWYRQSLGQGLEFLIYFQGNSAPDKSGLPSDRFSAERTGGSVSTLTIQRTQQEDSAVYLCASSNRGNQPQHFGDGTRLSIL.

As to this clone: Other DNA sequences in the sample encode the same CDR3. This chain connects TRBV28 to TRBJ2-6; no reliable D call. The V end was cut by 6 bases, the J end by 1 base, with 4 bases between. Germline-derived CDR1 and CDR2 are MDHEN and SYDVKM. This CDR3 has 13 residues. The CDR3 DNA is TGTGCCAGCAGGCGATCTGGGGCCAACGTCCTGACTTTC. Residues: CASRRSGANVLTF.

The CDR3 sequence: CASSLTGSMGYTF. CDR3 coding DNA: TGTGCCAGCAGCTTGACAGGCTCTATGGGCTACACCTTC. The chain is built from TRBV7-3 and TRBJ1-2, with D possibly TRBD1 on 6 matching bases. Trimming took 3 bases from V and 8 from J, leaving 13 bases between them. The germline V gene encodes CDR1 SGHTA and CDR2 FQGTGA. The CDR3 is made up of 13 amino acids.

This clone was detected only a few times. The chain carries TRBV18 and TRBJ1-5; D is unresolved. The CDR3 spans 13 residues. V lost 5 bases and J lost 5, with 10 bases in between. In germline, CDR1 is KGHSH, CDR2 LQKENI. This CDR3 reads CASSAEEDQPQHF. CDR3 in DNA: TGTGCCAGCTCAGCAGAAGAAGATCAGCCCCAGCATTTT. The complete variable domain, with remaining parts taken from reference TRBV18 and TRBJ1-5, reads NAGVMQNPRHLVRRRGQEARLRCSPMKGHSHVYWYRQLPEEGLKFMVYLQKENIIDESGMPKERFSAEFPKEGPSILRIQQVVRGDSAAYFCASSAEEDQPQHFGDGTRLSIL.

Worth noting for this clone: This same CDR3 is encoded by further DNA sequences in the sample. This chain connects TRBV2 to TRBJ2-5; possible D gene TRBD2, 6 bases. V was pared by 4 bases and J by 5 bases, with 11 bases between. Germline CDR1 and CDR2: SNHLY and FYNNEI. The CDR3 loop spans 13 amino acids. CDR3 sequence reads: CASSGGVGETQYF. The CDR3, as DNA: TGTGCCAGCAGTGGCGGGGTGGGTGAGACCCAGTACTTC.

This clone was picked up a small number of times. V is TRBV5-1 and J is TRBJ1-2; TRBD1 agrees at 10 bases. The CDR3 sequence is 14 residues long. V trimming: 4 bases; J trimming: 4 bases; junction bases outside the gene matches: 4. Germline V CDR1 and CDR2: SGHRS, YFSETQ. CDR3 in amino acids: CASSPGDRGYGYTF. The CDR3 DNA reads as TGCGCCAGCAGCCCAGGGGACAGGGGCTATGGCTACACCTTC.

V usage is TRBV9 and J usage is TRBJ2-1; D may be TRBD1 (5 bases). This CDR3 is built from 16 residues. CDR1 SGDLS and CDR2 YYNGEE come from the germline V gene. The V gene lost 0 bases and the J gene lost 8 bases, with 18 bases spanning the gap. The CDR3 is CASSVAVAGWGDEQFF. In DNA form, the CDR3 reads TGTGCCAGCAGCGTAGCTGTAGCAGGGTGGGGCGATGAGCAGTTCTTC.

V and J are TRBV5-5 and TRBJ1-3, with D possibly TRBD1 on 6 matching bases. The CDR3 runs to 16 residues. The germline V gene has CDR1 SGHKS and CDR2 YYEKEE (reference sequence). The V end was cut by 0 bases, the J end by 2 bases, with 12 bases between. The CDR3 loop reads CASSLDRVSTGNTIYF. As DNA, the CDR3 is TGTGCCAGCAGCTTGGACAGGGTTTCAACTGGAAACACCATATATTTT.

The chain combines TRBV11-2 with TRBJ2-1, with D possibly being TRBD1 (7 bases). V lost 5 bases and J lost 15, with 26 bases in between. The CDR3 extends over 15 amino acids. CDR1 is SGHAT, CDR2 FQNNGV, per germline. DNA of the CDR3: TGTGCCAGCAGCCTCCGCCGACTAGGCAAGGGGGCAGGGTTCTTC. Encoded protein: CASSLRRLGKGAGFF.

This clone was detected once. CDR3 protein: CASSPPSQGNTEAFF. As DNA, the CDR3 is TGTGCCAGCTCACCACCCTCACAGGGAAACACTGAAGCTTTCTTT. The chain couples TRBV18 to TRBJ1-1, with a weak D call TRBD1 (6 bases). The CDR3 runs 15 residues. Per germline, CDR1 KGHSH and CDR2 LQKENI. V was clipped by 0 bases and J by 2 bases, with 10 bases between them.

The CDR3 coding sequence is TGTGCCAGCAGTCCCAGGGGATATGATGGCTACACCTTC. Translated, it gives CASSPRGYDGYTF. V usage is TRBV27 and J usage is TRBJ1-2, with a weak D call TRBD1 (6 bases). The V end was cut by 5 bases, the J end by 6 bases, with 13 bases between. Germline values: CDR1 MNHEY, CDR2 SMNVEV (reference sequence). CDR3 size: 13 residues.

This sequence joins TRBV19 and TRBJ1-5; D is undetermined. Germline assignment: CDR1 LNHDA and CDR2 SQIVND (reference sequence). V lost 10 bases and J 3 bases, leaving 19 bases between the germline ends. This CDR3 has 15 amino acids. CDR3 in DNA: TGTGCCACCCGCGACGGGATATTTGCCAATCAGCCCCAGCATTTT. Translating gives CATRDGIFANQPQHF. Filled out from reference TRBV19 and TRBJ1-5, the complete variable domain reads DGGITQSPKYLFRKEGQNVTLSCEQNLNHDAMYWYRQDPGQGLRLIYYSQIVNDFQKGDIAEGYSVSREKKESFPLTVTSAQKNPTAFYLCATRDGIFANQPQHFGDGTRLSIL.

The chain recombines TRBV27 with TRBJ1-4; the D is unclear. Germline-derived CDR1 and CDR2 are MNHEY and SMNVEV (reference sequence). This CDR3 is built from 13 residues. V gave up 3 bases and J gave up 8 bases, with 10 bases separating them. In nucleotides, the CDR3 is TGTGCCAGCAGTTTTCGAGCAAGAGAAAAACTGTTTTTT. Its translation: CASSFRAREKLFF.

The chain joins TRBV24-1 to TRBJ2-1; TRBD2 agrees at 8 bases. V lost 3 bases to trimming and J lost 4 bases; unmatched junction nucleotides: 7. The germline V gene encodes CDR1 KGHDR and CDR2 SFDVKD. CDR3 length: 16 amino acids. The CDR3 sequence: CATSDEIGGGYNEQFF. The DNA for the CDR3 is TGTGCCACCAGTGATGAAATCGGGGGGGGTTACAATGAGCAGTTCTTC.

The chain carries TRBV6-2 or TRBV6-3 and TRBJ1-6; TRBD1 agrees at 9 bases. CDR1 and CDR2 from the germline V gene are MNHEY and SVGEGT. The CDR3 has 14 amino acids. V lost 5 bases to trimming and J lost 9 bases; unmatched junction nucleotides: 5. Here the CDR3 DNA reads TGTGCCAGCAGTCCCCGGGACAGGGTTTCACCCCTCCACTTT. Encoded protein: CASSPRDRVSPLHF.

The gene calls are TRBV7-7 and TRBJ2-5, with D maybe TRBD2 (7 bases). This CDR3 has 18 residues. Trimming left V 0 bases short and J 2 bases short, with 19 bases between. Germline lookup yields CDR1 SSHAT and CDR2 FNYEAQ (reference sequence). This chain's CDR3 is CASSLALYRAGEQETQYF. DNA for the CDR3: TGTGCCAGCAGCTTAGCGCTGTACAGGGCGGGGGAGCAAGAGACCCAGTACTTC.

The V gene is TRBV5-1, the J gene TRBJ1-1; 7 bases are shared with TRBD1. CDR1 SGHRS and CDR2 YFSETQ come from the germline V gene. Trimming removed 6 bases from V and 2 bases from J; junction bases left unmatched: 4. This CDR3 has 13 residues. The CDR3 protein is CASTRDSNTEAFF. The CDR3 bases are TGCGCCAGCACCCGGGACAGCAACACTGAAGCTTTCTTT.

The chain combines TRBV7-8 with TRBJ1-4; perhaps TRBD1 as D (5 bases). Germline values: CDR1 SGHVS, CDR2 FQNEAQ. The CDR3 has 17 amino acids. The germline V and J ends were trimmed by 5 bases and 10 bases, with 26 bases remaining between them. The chain's CDR3 is CASSPQPRQSASGKLFF. The DNA for the CDR3 is TGTGCCAGCAGCCCCCAACCGAGACAGTCTGCTTCTGGAAAACTGTTTTTT.

The chain joins TRBV4-2 to TRBJ2-3, with D tentatively TRBD2 (6 bases). V lost 8 bases and J lost 3, with 15 bases in between. CDR1 is LGHNA and CDR2 is YNFKEQ in the germline V gene. This CDR3 is 14 amino acids long. The CDR3 DNA reads as TGTGCCAGCCGGAAAACCGGGACTACAGATACGCAGTATTTT. Translating gives CASRKTGTTDTQYF.

The gene calls are TRBV6-5 and TRBJ1-5, with 7 bases lining up with TRBD1. This CDR3 is built from 15 residues. The germline V gene has CDR1 MNHEY and CDR2 SVGAGI. Losses at the gene ends were 10 bases for V and 7 bases for J; bases not matched to a gene: 16. In DNA, the CDR3 is TGTGCCACTCGCTTTTTAGCAGGGGGTAACCAGCCCCAGCATTTT. The encoded protein is CATRFLAGGNQPQHF.

This clone has just a few counts. CDR3 region: CASSLWDRDGRFF. In nucleotides, the CDR3 is TGTGCCAGCAGTTTGTGGGACAGGGACGGTCGGTTCTTC. The chain has TRBV12-3 or TRBV12-4 and TRBJ2-1, with 9 bases fitting TRBD1. V lost 3 bases to trimming and J lost 15 bases; unmatched junction nucleotides: 9. CDR3 size: 13 residues.